This T cell receptor beta chain was identified in a study of blood T cell repertoires in COVID-19. In the authors' workflow: Counts of nucleated cells, estimated from reference gene primer amplification, were obtained. TCRdb keeps only in-frame clones here, not all; method: immunoSEQ multiplex PCR. Clone size and the V and J calls come from that table; the DNA yielded D and trimming. The sample records roughly 230,000 clones, roughly 84% being singletons. The CDR3 spans 16 residues. Germline V gene sequence: CDR1 MRHNA, CDR2 SNTAGT. Trimming cost V 8 bases and J 2 bases, with 18 bases left between them.

What was sequenced was PBMCs or T cells enriched from blood (not recorded which). The receptor's source is a woman between 50 and 59 years old who had been exposed to COVID-19. The J gene is TRBJ2-2, the V gene TRBV6-4; D not resolved. The CDR3 DNA sequence: TGTGCCAGCCCCCCGAGGTCCTTCTCTAACACCGGGGAGCTGTTTTTT. Protein: CASPPRSFSNTGELFF.